A single sample gave rise to the 21 T cell receptor beta chains below, sequenced in a study of blood T cell repertoires in COVID-19. Only in-frame clones appear in the TCRdb table, and some are missing; sequencing was by immunoSEQ multiplex PCR. The repertoire consists of 180,000 or so clones, with roughly three quarters occurring once and the leading ten covering approximately 15%. Sample: PBMCs or T cells enriched from blood (not recorded which). The origin of the receptors is a man in his fifties or sixties who had been exposed to COVID-19.

V gene TRBV7-9 combines with J gene TRBJ2-1; D possibly corresponds to TRBD2 (6 bases). The ends were cut back, 2 bases at V and 4 bases at J, with 12 bases in the middle. The CDR3 has 15 amino acids. CDR1 and CDR2 (germline): SEHNR, FQNEAQ (reference sequence). Written as DNA, the CDR3 is TGTGCCAGCAGCTTAATAGCGGATATATACAATGAGCAGTTCTTC. Protein product: CASSLIADIYNEQFF.

The CDR3 region has the DNA TGTGCCAGCGCGCGAGAGTCAGGGTCAACCTACGAGCAGTACTTC. Translating it yields CASARESGSTYEQYF. V is TRBV6-5 and J is TRBJ2-7, with D perhaps matching TRBD1 (5 bases). V gave up 8 bases and J gave up 2 bases, with 19 bases separating them. This CDR3 has 15 residues. CDR1 and CDR2 from the germline V gene are MNHEY and SVGAGI.

This clone is classed as large (0.1 to 1%). The gene calls are TRBV7-8 and TRBJ2-7; D is possibly TRBD1 (5 bases). Trimming left V 1 base short and J 5 bases short, with 9 bases between. This CDR3 is 13 amino acids long. CDR1 and CDR2 from the germline V gene are SGHVS and FQNEAQ. CDR3 region: CASSLDRINEQYF. CDR3 bases: TGTGCCAGCAGCTTAGACAGGATTAACGAGCAGTACTTC.

J is TRBJ2-1 and V is TRBV20-1; a possible D gene is TRBD2 (6 bases). The CDR3 has 11 amino acids. CDR1 is DFQATT and CDR2 is SNEGSKA in the germline V gene (reference sequence). The V end was cut by 6 bases, the J end by 7 bases, with 10 bases between. CDR3 coding DNA: TGCAGTGCCGTTGGGGGGAATGAGCAGTTCTTC. Its protein product is CSAVGGNEQFF.

J is TRBJ1-1 and V is TRBV5-1; TRBD1 might be the D (6 bases). The CDR3 spans 14 residues. The germline V gene has CDR1 SGHRS and CDR2 YFSETQ. Trimming removed 5 bases at V and 2 bases at J, with 13 bases between. The CDR3 DNA reads as TGCGCCAGCAGTAGGACAGATCCCAACACTGAAGCTTTCTTT. This gives the protein CASSRTDPNTEAFF.

V usage is TRBV2 and J usage is TRBJ2-3; D is perhaps TRBD2 (6 bases). This CDR3 is built from 15 residues. CDR1 is SNHLY, CDR2 FYNNEI, per germline. Trimming removed 2 bases from V and 6 bases from J, with 15 bases in between. The CDR3: CASSENGLAIDTQYF. In DNA form, the CDR3 reads TGTGCCAGCAGTGAAAACGGCCTAGCGATTGATACGCAGTATTTT.

This sequence joins TRBV6-4 and TRBJ2-1, with a tentative D call TRBD1 (6 bases). Germline values: CDR1 MRHNA, CDR2 SNTAGT. The CDR3 covers 16 residues. The ends were cut back, 0 bases at V and 6 bases at J, with 15 bases in the middle. The CDR3 sequence is CASSDSIKGDRNEQFF. CDR3 bases: TGTGCCAGCAGTGACTCGATCAAGGGGGATCGCAATGAGCAGTTCTTC.

In this sample, this clone turned up a few times. The chain couples TRBV28 to TRBJ2-3; a weak D match, TRBD2 (6 bases). The CDR3 has 15 amino acids. Per germline, CDR1 MDHEN and CDR2 SYDVKM. V was shortened by 3 bases and J by 0 bases, with 10 bases between the two germline ends. In nucleotides, the CDR3 is TGTGCCAGCAGTTTTCTAGCGTCGAGCACAGATACGCAGTATTTT. It specifies CASSFLASSTDTQYF. Variable domain in full (rest from reference TRBV28 and TRBJ2-3): DVKVTQSSRYLVKRTGEKVFLECVQDMDHENMFWYRQDPGLGLRLIYFSYDVKMKEKGDIPEGYSVSREKKERFSLILESASTNQTSMYLCASSFLASSTDTQYFGPGTRLTVL.

This clone was counted a few times. The chain carries TRBV27 and TRBJ1-2; 8 bases are shared with TRBD1. The CDR3 totals 14 residues. With 2 bases clipped from V and 7 bases from J, the junction kept 6 bases outside the gene matches. Germline CDR1 and CDR2: MNHEY and SMNVEV (reference sequence). The CDR3 region has the DNA TGTGCCAGCAGTTTAAGCCCAGGGGGCTTTGGCTACACCTTC. Amino acids: CASSLSPGGFGYTF.

Only one count was recorded for this clone. This chain connects TRBV7-8 to TRBJ2-7; 8 nucleotides line up with TRBD1. Germline CDR1 reads SGHVS; CDR2 reads FQNEAQ. The V segment lost 1 base and the J segment 3 bases; nucleotides outside the gene matches: 5. The CDR3 has 15 residues. CDR3 residues: CASSLDPGQVYEQYF. The CDR3 DNA sequence: TGTGCCAGCAGCTTAGATCCGGGACAGGTCTACGAGCAGTACTTC. Together with reference TRBV7-8 and TRBJ2-7, the CDR3 gives the full variable domain: GAGVSQSPRYKVAKRGQDVALRCDPISGHVSLFWYQQALGQGPEFLTYFQNEAQLDKSGLPSDRFFAERPEGSVSTLKIQRTQQEDSAVYLCASSLDPGQVYEQYFGPGTRLTVT.

This clone has only a few counts. The V call is TRBV28, the J call TRBJ2-5, with TRBD2 identical over 8 bases. The CDR3 length is 16 residues. The V segment lost 3 bases and the J segment 0 bases; nucleotides outside the gene matches: 6. The germline gives CDR1 MDHEN, CDR2 SYDVKM. CDR3 protein: CASSFPPAGDQETQYF. For the CDR3, the DNA is TGTGCCAGCAGTTTCCCCCCAGCGGGGGACCAAGAGACCCAGTACTTC.

This chain connects TRBV7-9 to TRBJ1-2; D ambiguous. The CDR3 has 12 amino acids. CDR1 SEHNR and CDR2 FQNEAQ come from the germline V gene (reference sequence). The ends were cut back, 5 bases at V and 6 bases at J, with 10 bases in the middle. This CDR3 reads CASSPGYHGYTF. The CDR3 nucleotides are TGTGCCAGCAGCCCCGGGTATCATGGCTACACCTTC. The full variable domain, with the rest looked up from reference TRBV7-9 and TRBJ1-2, is DTGVSQNPRHKITKRGQNVTFRCDPISEHNRLYWYRQTLGQGPEFLTYFQNEAQLEKSRLLSDRFSAERPKGSFSTLEIQRTEQGDSAMYLCASSPGYHGYTFGSGTRLTVV.

V gene TRBV2 combines with J gene TRBJ1-5; 7 bases are a match to TRBD1. V shed 9 bases and J 4 bases; nucleotides not matched to a gene: 6. The germline gives CDR1 SNHLY, CDR2 FYNNEI. The CDR3 contains 13 residues. The CDR3, as DNA: TGTGCCAGATCGACAGGGATTAATCAGCCCCAGCATTTT. Amino acids: CARSTGINQPQHF.

This chain connects TRBV30 to TRBJ1-3; 10 positions match TRBD1. V was clipped by 5 bases and J by 3 bases; unmatched bases: 7. CDR3 size: 15 residues. Germline values: CDR1 GTSNPN, CDR2 SVGIG (reference sequence). The chain's CDR3 is CAWYRDRGLGNTIYF. CDR3 bases: TGTGCCTGGTATCGGGACAGGGGCCTTGGAAACACCATATATTTT.

The chain joins TRBV12-5 to TRBJ2-7; 9 nucleotides agree with TRBD1. The CDR3 has 14 residues. With 4 bases clipped from V and 5 bases from J, the junction kept 6 bases outside the gene matches. From germline, CDR1 is LGHNT and CDR2 FRNRAP. Here the CDR3 DNA reads TGTGCTAGTGGTTCCGGGACAGGGATACACGAGCAGTACTTC. Translated, it gives CASGSGTGIHEQYF.

This clone showed up just once. The J gene is TRBJ2-7, the V gene TRBV28; tentatively, D is TRBD2 (6 bases). This CDR3 is built from 16 residues. Trimming shortened V by 4 bases and J by 5 bases, and 21 bases separated the two germline ends. Germline loops: CDR1 MDHEN, CDR2 SYDVKM. CDR3 nucleotide sequence: TGTGCCAGCAGTTCGCTTCTAGCGACCCTGGGGAACGAGCAGTACTTC. Protein sequence: CASSSLLATLGNEQYF.

To note about this clone: The sample contains more than one DNA sequence encoding this CDR3. The genes are TRBV19 and TRBJ2-7; 8 bases are shared with TRBD1. The V gene's germline CDR1 is LNHDA and CDR2 SQIVND (reference sequence). The CDR3 consists of 14 residues. The ends lost 5 bases at V and 1 base at J; junction bases unmatched: 4. As DNA, the CDR3 is TGTGCCAGTAGTGGCGGACAGGGATCCTACGAGCAGTACTTC. As protein: CASSGGQGSYEQYF.

This clone was seen just once. The CDR3 sequence: CASSIGSALGGYTF. The CDR3 DNA follows: TGTGCCAGTAGTATCGGGTCCGCTCTCGGTGGCTACACCTTC. The gene calls are TRBV19 and TRBJ1-2; D unclear. The CDR3 has 14 amino acids. The germline CDR1 and CDR2 sequences are LNHDA and SQIVND (reference sequence). V was cut by 3 bases and J by 7 bases, with 15 bases left in between.

The chain employs TRBV25-1 and TRBJ2-7; TRBD2 might be the D (6 bases). Germline CDR1 and CDR2: MGHDK and SYGVNS. The V gene lost 3 bases and the J gene lost 4 bases, with 13 bases spanning the gap. There are 14 residues in the CDR3. The CDR3 region is CASSEPGVGYEQYF. CDR3 nucleotide sequence: TGTGCCAGCAGTGAGCCGGGGGTGGGTTACGAGCAGTACTTC.

This clone was seen a few times. The chain carries TRBV6-2 or TRBV6-3 and TRBJ2-5, with 12 bases matching TRBD2. Germline V CDR1 and CDR2: MNHEY, SVGEGT. The CDR3 totals 15 residues. Trimming at V came to 4 bases and at J to 5 bases, leaving 5 bases not matched to a gene. In DNA form, the CDR3 reads TGTGCCAGCAGTTCACGACTAGCGGGAGAGGAGACCCAGTACTTC. Protein product: CASSSRLAGEETQYF.

The chain recombines TRBV6-2 or TRBV6-3 with TRBJ1-2; D is unresolved. This CDR3 region has 15 residues. V was clipped by 2 bases and J by 6 bases, with 16 bases between them. Germline V CDR1 and CDR2: MNHEY, SVGEGT. This CDR3 is CASSYESTGSHGYTF. Here the CDR3 DNA reads TGTGCCAGCAGTTACGAGTCGACTGGGAGCCATGGCTACACCTTC.